A selection of T cell receptor beta chains follows, all from one sample in a study of blood T cells in healthy people across ages. TCRdb reprocessed the 5' RACE reads via MiXCR and lists one record per CDR3 protein. Here the sample spans 750,000 or so distinct CDR3 sequences, 25% being singletons. This same sample was also taken into another study, of T cells of mothers and their children.

Sequencing input: blood. These receptors were collected from a boy younger than 18 in good health. Each CDR3 is given with its conserved first and last residue. D genes are given only for firm matches. Clone size is shown for a subset of rows, as once, few, many or a class of expanded clone.

cdr3_nt cdr3_aa clone_size d_call j_call v_call
TGTGCCAGCAGTGAAGCCTCCCTGAACACCGGGGAGCTGTTTTTT CASSEASLNTGELFF - - TRBJ2-2 TRBV6-4
TGTGCCAGTGGGACATTAGGGGCTGAAGCTTTCTTT CASGTLGAEAFF few - TRBJ1-1 TRBV19
TGCGCCAGCAGCCTGTCATCGCTAGCCAAAAACATTCAGTACTTC CASSLSSLAKNIQYF - - TRBJ2-4 TRBV4-1
TGCAGCGCCATCCCGGGTTCAGGGAACACCATATATTTT CSAIPGSGNTIYF - - TRBJ1-3 TRBV29-1
TGTGCCAGCAGCTTACTCGGGCCTAGCGGGGACGGAAAGTACAATGAGCAGTTCTTC CASSLLGPSGDGKYNEQFF few TRBD2 TRBJ2-1 TRBV6-5
TGCAGCGGGGCGGCCAAAAACATTCAGTACTTC CSGAAKNIQYF few - TRBJ2-4 TRBV29-1
TGCAGTGCTAGAGATATTAGGGGAGGAGAGGAGACCCAGTACTTC CSARDIRGGEETQYF - - TRBJ2-5 TRBV20-1
TGCTGTAAGGAGACCCAGTACTTC CCKETQYF - - TRBJ2-5 TRBV11-3
TGCAGCGTTGGACTAGCGGGCTTTTACGAGCAGTACTTC CSVGLAGFYEQYF few TRBD2 TRBJ2-7 TRBV29-1
TGCGCCAGCAGCCTCGAGGGCACTCATGGCTACACCTTC CASSLEGTHGYTF few - TRBJ1-2 TRBV4-1